This T cell receptor beta chain was observed in a study of PD-L1 blockade in urothelial cancer. TCRdb's table, derived via immunoSEQ multiplex PCR, lists solely in-frame clones and lacks some. The profile shows 58,000 or so clones, about 86% of them singletons. The sample here was PBMCs, taken around atezolizumab (anti-PD-L1) treatment. The TCR originated in a man aged 45 to 65 with urothelial cancer.

CDR3 residues: CASGGGEQFF. The CDR3 nucleotides are TGTGCCAGCGGAGGCGGAGAGCAGTTCTTC. V is TRBV2 and J is TRBJ2-1, with D perhaps matching TRBD2 (5 bases). V was clipped by 8 bases and J by 10 bases, with 9 bases between them. The CDR3 is 10 amino acids. CDR1 and CDR2 from the germline V gene are SNHLY and FYNNEI.